This T cell receptor beta chain originates from a study of vaccination effects on CD4 cells after COVID-19. The repertoire was sequenced with immunoSEQ multiplex PCR; TCRdb's copy has only in-frame clones and lacks some. Of tens of thousands of clones in the sample, roughly 77% were seen once. On this clone: Its cognate antigen is unknown.

V was cut by 1 base and J by 7 bases, with 9 bases left in between. The CDR3 sequence is 13 residues long. Germline values: CDR1 SGHRS, CDR2 YFSETQ. Before any sequencing was done, the ViraFEST assay used viral peptide pools to expand antigen-specific CD4+ T cells. An approximately ten-day culture period preceded the isolation of CD4+ T cells. Their SARS-CoV-2 infection, verified by PCR, occurred between March and December 2020. The J gene is TRBJ2-1, the V gene TRBV5-1; possibly TRBD2 for D (5 bases). The clonotype comes from a human donor who had a prior SARS-CoV-2 infection. The starting material was CD4+ T cells from PBMCs cultured with HIV peptides, obtained before COVID-19 vaccination. Stated subset: HIV-1 Nef peptide pool negative control/reference culture. This CDR3 reads CASSLQRANEQFF. In DNA form, the CDR3 reads TGCGCCAGCAGCTTGCAGAGGGCGAATGAGCAGTTCTTC.